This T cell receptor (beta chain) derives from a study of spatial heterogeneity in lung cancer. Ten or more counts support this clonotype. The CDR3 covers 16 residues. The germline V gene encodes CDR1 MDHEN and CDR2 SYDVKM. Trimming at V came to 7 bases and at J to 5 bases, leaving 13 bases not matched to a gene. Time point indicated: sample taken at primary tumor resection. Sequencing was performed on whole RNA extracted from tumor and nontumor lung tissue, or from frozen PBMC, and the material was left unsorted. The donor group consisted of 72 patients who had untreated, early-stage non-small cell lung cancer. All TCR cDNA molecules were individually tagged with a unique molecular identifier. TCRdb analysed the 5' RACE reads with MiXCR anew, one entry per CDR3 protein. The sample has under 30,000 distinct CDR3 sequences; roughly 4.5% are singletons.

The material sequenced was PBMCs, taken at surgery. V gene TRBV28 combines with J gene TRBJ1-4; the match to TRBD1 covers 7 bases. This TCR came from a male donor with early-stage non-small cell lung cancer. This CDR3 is CASTTPGQPLNEKLFF. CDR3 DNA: TGTGCCAGCACAACCCCGGGACAGCCACTGAATGAAAAACTGTTTTTT.